The 3 T cell receptor beta chains reported below all come from one sample, sequenced in a study of OX40 agonist ivuxolimab in advanced cancers. Data came from immunoSEQ multiplex PCR; TCRdb stores just in-frame clones and leaves some out. The data show about 73,000 clones, around 89% seen once. This sample comprised CD4+ or CD8+ T cells sorted from blood, obtained in a trial of the OX40 agonist ivuxolimab. These receptors originate from an adult with an advanced solid tumor such as melanoma, head and neck, liver or kidney cancer.

By its share, this clone is medium-sized (0.01 to 0.1%). The chain uses TRBV7-9 and TRBJ2-7; D might be TRBD1 (5 bases). The CDR3 extends over 15 amino acids. Per the germline V gene, CDR1 is SEHNR and CDR2 is FQNEAQ (reference sequence). With 7 bases removed from V and 0 bases from J, the gap between germline ends came to 16 bases. Here the CDR3 reads CASTTQQAPSYEQYF. CDR3 nucleotide sequence: TGTGCCAGCACCACCCAACAGGCCCCCTCCTACGAGCAGTACTTC.

The chain is built from TRBV4-1 and TRBJ2-7; D remains unclear. The V end lost 0 bases, the J end lost 0 bases, and 6 bases lay between the germline ends. The V gene's germline CDR1 is MGHRA and CDR2 YSYEKL. The CDR3 totals 14 residues. CDR3: CASSQEPYSYEQYF. The CDR3 nucleotides are TGCGCCAGCAGCCAAGAACCTTACTCCTACGAGCAGTACTTC.

The CDR3 nucleotides are TGTGCCAGCAGCTTACTTAGCGGGAAATTCTACGAGCAGTACTTC. Encoded protein: CASSLLSGKFYEQYF. The chain couples TRBV7-9 to TRBJ2-7, with 8 nucleotides matching TRBD2. The CDR3 covers 15 residues. CDR1 is SEHNR and CDR2 is FQNEAQ in the germline V gene (reference sequence). With 2 bases clipped from V and 3 bases from J, the junction kept 6 bases outside the gene matches.